The rows below give T cell receptor beta chains drawn from one sample of a study of blood T cell repertoires in COVID-19. Only in-frame clones appear in the TCRdb table, and some are missing; sequencing was by immunoSEQ multiplex PCR. The data hold over 150,000 clones, with about 83% observed a single time. The sample consisted of peripheral blood. These receptors all come from a woman at least 80 years old with COVID-19, enrolled during active disease. The CDR3 runs from the conserved cysteine through the conserved F or W. The D gene is left open where the match is weak. Clone size is not always given. Where it is, it says once, few, many or a class for expanded clones.

j_call d_call v_call clone_size cdr3_aa cdr3_nt
TRBJ1-1 - TRBV5-5 - CASSLGLGGTEAFF TGTGCCAGCAGCTTGGGTCTCGGGGGCACTGAAGCTTTCTTT
TRBJ2-5 - TRBV28 - CASSLFHFQETQYF TGTGCCAGCAGTTTATTTCACTTTCAAGAGACCCAGTACTTC
TRBJ1-1 TRBD1 TRBV18 - CASSSQGANTEAFF TGTGCCAGCTCTTCCCAGGGGGCGAACACTGAAGCTTTCTTT
TRBJ1-1 TRBD1 TRBV19 - CASSQGTGNTEAFF TGTGCCAGTAGTCAAGGGACAGGGAACACTGAAGCTTTCTTT
TRBJ2-5 TRBD1 TRBV7-3 - CASSLTGTETQYF TGTGCCAGCAGCCTGACAGGGACGGAGACCCAGTACTTC
TRBJ2-3 - TRBV7-2 - CASSRFRSSTDTQYF TGTGCCAGCAGCCGCTTCCGGTCTAGCACAGATACGCAGTATTTT
TRBJ1-2 - TRBV18 - CASSLENNYGYTF TGTGCCAGCTCACTTGAGAATAACTATGGCTACACCTTC
TRBJ1-4 - TRBV13 few CASSLGLRGDEKLFF TGTGCCAGCAGCTTAGGCCTAAGGGGCGATGAAAAACTGTTTTTT
TRBJ2-1 TRBD2 TRBV6-4 - CASSVAGVPYNEQFF TGTGCCAGCAGTGTAGCGGGAGTACCCTACAATGAGCAGTTCTTC
TRBJ2-5 TRBD2 TRBV5-4 - CASSFQQREEETQYF TGTGCCAGCAGCTTCCAGCAGCGGGAGGAGGAGACCCAGTACTTC
TRBJ1-2 - TRBV2 - CASSATGLGYTF TGTGCCAGCAGTGCGACGGGACTTGGCTACACCTTC
TRBJ1-5 - TRBV30 - CAWTQQGNQPQHF TGTGCCTGGACCCAGCAGGGGAATCAGCCCCAGCATTTT
TRBJ1-4 - TRBV15 - CATFRDSEKLFF TGTGCCACCTTCCGAGACAGTGAAAAACTGTTTTTT
TRBJ2-7 - TRBV6-1 - CASSDPWGRGSYEQYF TGTGCCAGCAGTGACCCTTGGGGGAGGGGGTCCTACGAGCAGTACTTC
TRBJ1-6 - TRBV4-3 many CASSQDFRRQAQNSPLHF TGCGCCAGCAGCCAAGACTTTAGGCGACAGGCCCAGAATTCACCCCTCCACTTT
TRBJ1-1 - TRBV28 - CASSSAGLNTEAFF TGTGCCAGCTCCTCCGCGGGGTTAAACACTGAAGCTTTCTTT
TRBJ2-3 TRBD2 TRBV6-5 - CASTTSGLTDTQYF TGTGCCAGCACGACTAGCGGTTTAACAGATACGCAGTATTTT
TRBJ1-5 TRBD1 TRBV2 - CASSVDRGRGEPQHF TGTGCCAGCAGTGTGGACAGGGGCCGAGGGGAGCCCCAGCATTTT
TRBJ2-7 TRBD2 TRBV5-1 few CASSLALAGGGDEQYF TGCGCCAGCAGCTTGGCACTAGCGGGAGGAGGGGACGAGCAGTACTTC
TRBJ1-4 - TRBV19 - CASSRDWGEKLFF TGTGCCAGTAGCCGGGACTGGGGTGAAAAACTGTTTTTT
TRBJ2-3 TRBD1 TRBV19 - CASSILGTGGTDTQYF TGTGCCAGTAGTATTCTAGGGACAGGGGGCACAGATACGCAGTATTTT
TRBJ1-2 - TRBV5-1 - CASSSPGDKNGYTF TGCGCCAGCAGCTCTCCCGGGGACAAGAATGGCTACACCTTC
TRBJ2-7 TRBD2 TRBV6-1 - CASSEGLAGVSYEQYF TGTGCCAGCAGTGAAGGACTAGCGGGAGTCTCCTACGAGCAGTACTTC
TRBJ2-3 TRBD1 TRBV9 - CASSARQGTTDTQYF TGTGCCAGCAGCGCCAGACAGGGAACCACAGATACGCAGTATTTT
TRBJ1-5 - TRBV10-3 - CAISSTANQPQHF TGTGCCATCAGTTCCACTGCAAATCAGCCCCAGCATTTT
TRBJ2-5 - TRBV7-6 - CASSPQETQYF TGTGCCAGCAGCCCACAAGAGACCCAGTACTTC
TRBJ1-5 - TRBV19 - CASSLRSNQPQHF TGTGCCAGTAGCCTGCGTAGCAATCAGCCCCAGCATTTT
TRBJ1-5 - TRBV19 - CASSSQGSGQPQHF TGTGCCAGTAGTTCACAGGGCAGTGGTCAGCCCCAGCATTTT
TRBJ2-2 - TRBV5-1 - CASSFISADTGELFF TGCGCCAGCAGCTTTATCTCCGCAGACACCGGGGAGCTGTTTTTT
TRBJ2-2 TRBD2 TRBV7-6 - CASSLRASGIAGELFF TGTGCCAGCAGCTTAAGGGCTAGCGGGATAGCCGGGGAGCTGTTTTTT
TRBJ1-5 - TRBV5-6 - CASSLDGGGSQPQHF TGTGCCAGCAGCTTGGATGGTGGGGGGAGCCAGCCCCAGCATTTT